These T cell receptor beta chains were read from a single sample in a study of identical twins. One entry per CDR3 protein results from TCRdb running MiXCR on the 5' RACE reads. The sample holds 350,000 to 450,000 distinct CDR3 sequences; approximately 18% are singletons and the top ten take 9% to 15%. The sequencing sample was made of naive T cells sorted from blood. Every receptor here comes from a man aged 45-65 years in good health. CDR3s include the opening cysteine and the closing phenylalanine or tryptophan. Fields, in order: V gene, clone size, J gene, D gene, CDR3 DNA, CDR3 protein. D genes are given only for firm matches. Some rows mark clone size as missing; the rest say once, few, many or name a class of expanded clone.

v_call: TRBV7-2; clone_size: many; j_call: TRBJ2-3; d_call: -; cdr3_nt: TGTGCCAGCAGCCGACGGGCAACCACAGATACGCAGTATTTT; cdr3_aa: CASSRRATTDTQYF
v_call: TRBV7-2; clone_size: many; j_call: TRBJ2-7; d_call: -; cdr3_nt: TGTGCCAGCAGCCGACCGGGCTACGAGCAGTACTTC; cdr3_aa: CASSRPGYEQYF
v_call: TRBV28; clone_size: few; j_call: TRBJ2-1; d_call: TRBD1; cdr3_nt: TGTGCCAGCAGGGGGGGACAGGGGGCCTACAATGAGCAGTTCTTC; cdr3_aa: CASRGGQGAYNEQFF
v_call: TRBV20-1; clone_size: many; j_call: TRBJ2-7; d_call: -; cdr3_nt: TGCAGTGCTATGGGGGTGGTGGGCTACGAGCAGTACTTC; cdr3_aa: CSAMGVVGYEQYF
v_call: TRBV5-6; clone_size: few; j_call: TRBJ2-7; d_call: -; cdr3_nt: TGTGCCAGCAGCAGTTACACGGGTCCACCCTACGAGCAGTACTTC; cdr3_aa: CASSSYTGPPYEQYF
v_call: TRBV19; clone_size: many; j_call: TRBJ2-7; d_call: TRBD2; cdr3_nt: TGTGCCAGTAGCCCGGGACTAGCGGGAATCTACGAGCAGTACTTC; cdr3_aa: CASSPGLAGIYEQYF
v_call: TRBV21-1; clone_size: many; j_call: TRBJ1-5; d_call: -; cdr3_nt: TGTGCCACAGTTGGACAGAGGCCTTTGAAGAGCAATCAGCCCCAGCATTTT; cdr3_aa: CATVGQRPLKSNQPQHF
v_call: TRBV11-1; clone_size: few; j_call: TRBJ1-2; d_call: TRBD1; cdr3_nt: TGTGCCAGCAGCTCAACCGTACTCGGCGAGGACAGGAACTATGGCTACACCTTC; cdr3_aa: CASSSTVLGEDRNYGYTF
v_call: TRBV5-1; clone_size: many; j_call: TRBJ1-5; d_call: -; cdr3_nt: TGCGCCAATACGGGACAACCTCGGAATCAGCCCCAGCATTTT; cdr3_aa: CANTGQPRNQPQHF
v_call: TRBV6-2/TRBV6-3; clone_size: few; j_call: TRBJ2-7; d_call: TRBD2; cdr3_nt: TGTGCCAGCTCACAACTAGCGGGATATTCCGAGCAGTACTTC; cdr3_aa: CASSQLAGYSEQYF
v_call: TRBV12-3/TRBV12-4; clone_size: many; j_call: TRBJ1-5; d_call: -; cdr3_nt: TGTGCCAGCACTACCGGGCCCCAGCCCCAGCATTTT; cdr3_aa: CASTTGPQPQHF
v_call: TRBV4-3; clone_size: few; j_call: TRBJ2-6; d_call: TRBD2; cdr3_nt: TGCGCCAGCAGCAAACTAGCGGGAGGCGTGAGCTCTGGGGCCAACGTCCTGACTTTC; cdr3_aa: CASSKLAGGVSSGANVLTF
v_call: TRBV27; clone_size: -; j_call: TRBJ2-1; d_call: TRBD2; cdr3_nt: TGTGCCAGCAGTTTATCGGTCGGGACTAGCAATGAGCAGTTCTTC; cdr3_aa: CASSLSVGTSNEQFF
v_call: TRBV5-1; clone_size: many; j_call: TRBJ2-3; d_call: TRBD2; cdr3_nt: TGCGCCAGCAGCATTAGCGGGAGTGCAGATACGCAGTATTTT; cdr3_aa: CASSISGSADTQYF
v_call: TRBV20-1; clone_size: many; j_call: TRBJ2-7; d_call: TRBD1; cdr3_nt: TGCAGTGCTAGATACAGGGGACCCTACGAGCAGTACTTC; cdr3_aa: CSARYRGPYEQYF
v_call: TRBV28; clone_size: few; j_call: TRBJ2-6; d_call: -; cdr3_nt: TGTGCCAGCAGTTTTTGGCAGACTGCAGTCTCTGGGGCCAACGTCCTGACTTTC; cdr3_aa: CASSFWQTAVSGANVLTF
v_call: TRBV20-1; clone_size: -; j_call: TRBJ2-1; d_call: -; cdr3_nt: TGCAGTGCCCAGACCCGGGGCTATTCCTACAATGAGCAGTTCTTC; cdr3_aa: CSAQTRGYSYNEQFF
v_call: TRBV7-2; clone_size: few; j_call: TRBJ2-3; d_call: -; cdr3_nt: TGTGCCAGCAGCTTAGGACAGGCCTACACAGATACGCAGTATTTT; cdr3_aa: CASSLGQAYTDTQYF
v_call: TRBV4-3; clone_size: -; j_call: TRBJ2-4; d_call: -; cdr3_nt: TGCGCCAGCAGCCAAGATGTGGGGTCCCCAAACATTCAGTACTTC; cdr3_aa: CASSQDVGSPNIQYF
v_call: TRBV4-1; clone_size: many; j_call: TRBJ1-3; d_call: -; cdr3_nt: TGCGCCAGCAGCCAGCCCGGGAGCTCTGGAAACACCATATATTTT; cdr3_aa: CASSQPGSSGNTIYF
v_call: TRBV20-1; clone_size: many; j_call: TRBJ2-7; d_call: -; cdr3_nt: TGCAGTGTAAGACCGGGAACTTCCTACGAGCAGTACTTC; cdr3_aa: CSVRPGTSYEQYF
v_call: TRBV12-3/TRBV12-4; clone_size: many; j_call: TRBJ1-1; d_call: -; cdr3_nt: TGTGCCAGCAGTTTTTGGGGTTCGTCTGAAGCTTTCTTT; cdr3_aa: CASSFWGSSEAFF
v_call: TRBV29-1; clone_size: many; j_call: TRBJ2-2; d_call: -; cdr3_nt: TGCAGCGTTGACCCTGATAACACCGGGGAGCTGTTTTTT; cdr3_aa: CSVDPDNTGELFF
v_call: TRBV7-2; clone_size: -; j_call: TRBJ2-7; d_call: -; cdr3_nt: TGTGCCAGCAGCCGTCCGACAGGACCTTCACTGGGGGAGCAGTACTTC; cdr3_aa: CASSRPTGPSLGEQYF
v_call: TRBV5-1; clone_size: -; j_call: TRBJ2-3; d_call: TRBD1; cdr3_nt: TGCGCCAGCAGCTTGACGAGACAGGGCTCAACAGATACGCAGTATTTT; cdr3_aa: CASSLTRQGSTDTQYF
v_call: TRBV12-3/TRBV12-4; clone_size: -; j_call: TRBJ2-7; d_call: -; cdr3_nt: TGTGCCAGCAGTTTAGCGCTAAGGGGGTTGGGAGCCTACGAGCAGTACTTC; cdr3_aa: CASSLALRGLGAYEQYF
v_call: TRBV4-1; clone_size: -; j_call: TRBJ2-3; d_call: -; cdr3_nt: TGCGCCAGCAGCCAAGGCGTAGGAGGGCCCAACACAGATACGCAGTATTTT; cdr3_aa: CASSQGVGGPNTDTQYF
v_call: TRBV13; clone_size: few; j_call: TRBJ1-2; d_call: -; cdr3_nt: TGTGCCAGCAGCCCAACTGAAGCTAACTATGGCTACACCTTC; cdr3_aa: CASSPTEANYGYTF
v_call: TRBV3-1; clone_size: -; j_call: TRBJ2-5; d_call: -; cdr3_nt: TGTGCCAGCAGCCAAGGGTTCGCGTTGGTCGAGACCCAGTACTTC; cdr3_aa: CASSQGFALVETQYF
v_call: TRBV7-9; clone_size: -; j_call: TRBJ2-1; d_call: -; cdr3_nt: TGTGCCAGCAGCCCACCCGGACTGGGTAACAATGAGCAGTTCTTC; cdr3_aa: CASSPPGLGNNEQFF
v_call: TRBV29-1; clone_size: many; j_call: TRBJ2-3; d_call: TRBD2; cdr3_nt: TGCAGCGTTGATCAAACTAGCGGAGGACGCACAGATACGCAGTATTTT; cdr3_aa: CSVDQTSGGRTDTQYF
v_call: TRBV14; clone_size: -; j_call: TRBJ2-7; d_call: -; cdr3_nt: TGTGCCAGCAGCCCACAAGCGGAGCCTCCCTACGAGCAGTACTTC; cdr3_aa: CASSPQAEPPYEQYF
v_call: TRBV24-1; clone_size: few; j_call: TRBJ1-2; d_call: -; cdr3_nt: TGTGCCACCAGTGAACCGGGGCCAACCGGCTATGGCTACACCTTC; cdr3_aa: CATSEPGPTGYGYTF
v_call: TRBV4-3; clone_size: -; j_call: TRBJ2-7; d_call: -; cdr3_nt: TGCGCCAGCAGCTCGAGGGTAGGGAAAAACTTCTACGAGCAGTACTTC; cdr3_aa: CASSSRVGKNFYEQYF
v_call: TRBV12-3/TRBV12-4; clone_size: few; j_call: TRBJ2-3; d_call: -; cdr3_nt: TGTGCCAGCAGTTTATATCGGAGGGGGGGTAGCACAGATACGCAGTATTTT; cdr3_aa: CASSLYRRGGSTDTQYF
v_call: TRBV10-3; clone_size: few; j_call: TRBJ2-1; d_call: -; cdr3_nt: TGTGCCATCAGTGGCTCCTTAGCCTACAATGAGCAGTTCTTC; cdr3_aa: CAISGSLAYNEQFF
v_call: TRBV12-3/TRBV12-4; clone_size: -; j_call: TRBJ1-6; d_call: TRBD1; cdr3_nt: TGTGCCAGCAGTGAAGACAGGGTCGGGTCACCCCTCCACTTT; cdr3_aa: CASSEDRVGSPLHF
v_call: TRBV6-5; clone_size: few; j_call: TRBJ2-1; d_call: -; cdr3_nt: TGTGCCAGCAGTTACGCCCGGGTAAGGGCTTGGGGCAATGAGCAGTTCTTC; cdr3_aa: CASSYARVRAWGNEQFF
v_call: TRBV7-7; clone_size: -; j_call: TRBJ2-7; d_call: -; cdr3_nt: TGTGCTAGCAGCTTAGCCCGGGGCCCCAATTACGAGCAGTACTTC; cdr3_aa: CASSLARGPNYEQYF
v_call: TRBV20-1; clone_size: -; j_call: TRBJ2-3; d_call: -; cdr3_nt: TGCAGTGCTAGAGATTTTAGCTCAGATACGCAGTATTTT; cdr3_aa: CSARDFSSDTQYF
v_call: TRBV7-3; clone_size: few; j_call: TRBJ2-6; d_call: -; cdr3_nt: TGTGCCAGCAGCGATTTTCACTCTGGGGCCAACGTCCTGACTTTC; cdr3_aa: CASSDFHSGANVLTF
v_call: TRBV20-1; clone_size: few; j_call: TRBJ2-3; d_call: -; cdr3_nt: TGCAGTGCTTTACAGGGAGCGCAGTATTTT; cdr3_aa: CSALQGAQYF
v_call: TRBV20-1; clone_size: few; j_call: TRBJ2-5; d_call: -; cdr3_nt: TGCAGTGCCTTTATCGCCGGGACCATGATCCAAGAGACCCAGTACTTC; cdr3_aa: CSAFIAGTMIQETQYF
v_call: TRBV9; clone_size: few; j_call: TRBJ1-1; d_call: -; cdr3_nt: TGTGCCAGCAGCGCGGACAGTCTGAGAGCTTTCTTT; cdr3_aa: CASSADSLRAFF
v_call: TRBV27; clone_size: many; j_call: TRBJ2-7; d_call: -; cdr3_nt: TGTGCCAGCAGTTTGACAGGAAACTCCTACGAGCAGTACTTC; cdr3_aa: CASSLTGNSYEQYF